Listed below are T cell receptor beta chains from one sample, sequenced in a study of T cell responses to AZD1222 COVID-19 vaccine. Produced via immunoSEQ multiplex PCR; TCRdb's table is partial and in-frame only. Of fewer than 200,000 clones in the sample, roughly nine tenths were seen once. The sample in question was peripheral blood, obtained 28 days after the second dose of the MenACWY control vaccine. The receptor source for this set is an adult who received the MenACWY meningococcal vaccine as a control. CDR3s include the opening cysteine and the closing phenylalanine or tryptophan. The D gene is left open where the match is weak. Expanded clones are given a class, and other clones once, few, many or no size at all.

once,TRBV3-1/TRBV3-2,TRBJ1-1,TRBD1,15,TGTGCCAGCAGCCATCCGGGACAGGGTTCCCCTGAAGCTTTCTTT,CASSHPGQGSPEAFF
.,TRBV10-2,TRBJ2-1,.,13,TGCGCCAGCAGTGAGTCATCCTACAATGAGCAGTTCTTC,CASSESSYNEQFF
.,TRBV5-5,TRBJ1-5,.,12,TGTGCCAGCAGCTTCGGGAATCAGCCCCAGCATTTT,CASSFGNQPQHF
once,TRBV9,TRBJ1-4,.,12,TGTGCCAGCAGCGCCCAAGGGGAAAAACTGTTTTTT,CASSAQGEKLFF
.,TRBV28,TRBJ1-1,TRBD1,15,TGTGCCAGCAGACAAACAGGGGAAATTCTTGCTGAAGCTTTCTTT,CASRQTGEILAEAFF
.,TRBV5-1,TRBJ2-1,TRBD2,14,TGCGCCAGCAGCTTGCCTAGCGGCTACAATGAGCAGTTCTTC,CASSLPSGYNEQFF
.,TRBV5-1,TRBJ1-3,.,15,TGCGCCAGCAGCTTGGTGGGGGACCCTACAAACACCATATATTTT,CASSLVGDPTNTIYF
.,TRBV7-9,TRBJ1-1,.,16,TGTGCCAGCAGCCCTACCGCGGGGGGAAGGAACACTGAAGCTTTCTTT,CASSPTAGGRNTEAFF
.,TRBV11-3,TRBJ2-1,.,13,TGTGCCAGCAGCTTAGGCTTCTACAATGAGCAGTTCTTC,CASSLGFYNEQFF
.,TRBV9,TRBJ2-5,.,15,TGTGCCAGCAGCGTATGGGACCGACCCCAAGAGACCCAGTACTTC,CASSVWDRPQETQYF
.,TRBV27,TRBJ2-7,.,15,TGTGCCAGCAGTTTATCCGGGTCCCGACCCTACGAGCAGTACTTC,CASSLSGSRPYEQYF
.,TRBV29-1,TRBJ1-2,.,14,TGCAGCGTTGAAGTCGGTGGGGGGAGTAATGGCTACACCTTC,CSVEVGGGSNGYTF
.,TRBV5-8,TRBJ1-2,.,13,TGTGCCAGCAGCTTGGCCGGGGGCTATGGCTACACCTTC,CASSLAGGYGYTF
.,TRBV11-2,TRBJ2-3,.,16,TGTGCCAGCAGCTTCTGGGCAGAGACTAGCACAGATACGCAGTATTTT,CASSFWAETSTDTQYF
.,TRBV11-2,TRBJ2-2,TRBD2,17,TGTGCCAGCAGCTTAGACCTAGCGGTCTTGAACACCGGGGAGCTGTTTTTT,CASSLDLAVLNTGELFF
.,TRBV24-1,TRBJ2-1,TRBD1,15,TGTGCCACCGGGGGACAGGGTTTATCCTACAATGAGCAGTTCTTC,CATGGQGLSYNEQFF
.,TRBV11-1,TRBJ1-1,.,11,TGTGCCAGCAGCTTAGGATTTGAAGCTTTCTTT,CASSLGFEAFF
.,TRBV7-3,TRBJ1-6,.,13,TGTGCCAGCAGCACAGGGCGAAATTCACCCCTCCACTTT,CASSTGRNSPLHF
once,TRBV19,TRBJ1-1,.,14,TGTGCCAGTAGGGTAATAGGGAAGAACACTGAAGCTTTCTTT,CASRVIGKNTEAFF
.,TRBV4-3,TRBJ1-5,.,15,TGCGCCAGCAGCCAGGGCCTTGGGGGCTTTCAGCCCCAGCATTTT,CASSQGLGGFQPQHF